The rows below give T cell receptor beta chains drawn from one sample of a study of monozygotic twins with inflammatory bowel disease. TCRdb reanalyzed the 5' RACE reads and collapses them to one entry per CDR3 protein, without DNA. Across about 160,000 distinct CDR3 sequences, the top ten clones capture around 7% of the sample. Sequencing used blood. Receptors were obtained from a human donor with ulcerative colitis or Crohn's disease, or a healthy co-twin of an affected twin (not recorded which). Each CDR3 is given with its conserved first and last residue. Each record gives: V gene, J gene, CDR3 length, CDR3 protein.

>TRBV20-1|TRBJ1-5|16
CSARSTGGYSNQPQHF
>TRBV25-1|TRBJ1-2|13
CASSEGEGYGYTF
>TRBV19|TRBJ2-1|13
CASSITGRNEQFF
>TRBV2|TRBJ1-2|12
CASVRDNYGYTF
>TRBV2|TRBJ1-4|13
CASSAKDGEKLFF
>TRBV29-1|TRBJ2-5|14
CSVEEGGYQETQYF
>TRBV7-8|TRBJ2-2|18
CASSLASLGGSNTGELFF
>TRBV10-3|TRBJ2-5|14
CAISEGAHQATQYF
>TRBV27|TRBJ2-1|20
CASSLSCGALEVSSYNEQFF
>TRBV6-1|TRBJ1-5|14
CASSSGLLGQPQHF
>TRBV30|TRBJ1-1|12
CAWRSAKDLTFF
>TRBV12-3/TRBV12-4|TRBJ2-1|19
CASSFVGLAGVLLYNEQFF
>TRBV29-1|TRBJ2-7|12
CSVELGADEQYF
>TRBV7-2|TRBJ2-7|15
CASSFERDRSYEQYF
>TRBV2|TRBJ2-2|12
CASSAHTGELFF
>TRBV6-1|TRBJ1-2|11
CASRVDSDYTF
>TRBV20-1|TRBJ2-7|13
CSASRRAAYEQYF
>TRBV5-4|TRBJ1-6|14
CASSRDPDNSPLYF
>TRBV28|TRBJ2-1|15
CASSLLAVSYNEQFF
>TRBV12-3/TRBV12-4|TRBJ2-1|16
CASSLLLRGETNEQFF
>TRBV3-1|TRBJ1-6|15
CASSPVGQGNSPLHF
>TRBV29-1|TRBJ2-7|13
CSGTLESSYEQYF
>TRBV30|TRBJ2-7|15
CAWSPTAGRGYEQYF
>TRBV20-1|TRBJ1-5|16
CSARDTGTGYEQPQHF
>TRBV4-1|TRBJ2-1|19
CASSQERLRLAGSSNEQFF